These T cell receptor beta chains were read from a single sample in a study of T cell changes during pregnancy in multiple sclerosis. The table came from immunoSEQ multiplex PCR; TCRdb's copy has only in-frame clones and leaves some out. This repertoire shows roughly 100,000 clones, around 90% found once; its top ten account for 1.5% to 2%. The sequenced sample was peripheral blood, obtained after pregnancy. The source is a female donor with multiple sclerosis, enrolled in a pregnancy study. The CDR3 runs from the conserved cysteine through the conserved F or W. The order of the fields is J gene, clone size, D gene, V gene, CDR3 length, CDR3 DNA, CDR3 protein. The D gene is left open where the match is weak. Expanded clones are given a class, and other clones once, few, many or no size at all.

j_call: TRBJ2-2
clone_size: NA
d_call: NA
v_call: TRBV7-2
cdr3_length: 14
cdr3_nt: TGTGCCAGCAGCTTAGCGGGGGCCCCCGGGGAGCTGTTTTTT
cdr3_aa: CASSLAGAPGELFF

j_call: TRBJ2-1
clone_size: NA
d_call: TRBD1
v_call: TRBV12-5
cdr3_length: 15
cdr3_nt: TGTGCTAGTGGCCAAAGGGACAGGGGAAACAATGAGCAGTTCTTC
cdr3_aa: CASGQRDRGNNEQFF

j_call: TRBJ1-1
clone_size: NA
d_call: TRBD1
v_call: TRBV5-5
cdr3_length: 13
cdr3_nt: TGTGCCAGCAGAACGACAGGGGTCTCGGAAGCTTTCTTT
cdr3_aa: CASRTTGVSEAFF

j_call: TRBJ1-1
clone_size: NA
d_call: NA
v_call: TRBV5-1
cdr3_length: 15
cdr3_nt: TGCGCCAGCAGAGGGAACACCGGGGTGAACACTGAAGCTTTCTTT
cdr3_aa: CASRGNTGVNTEAFF

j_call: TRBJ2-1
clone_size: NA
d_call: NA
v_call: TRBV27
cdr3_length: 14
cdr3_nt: TGTGCCAGCAGTTTAAGCCAGGGGCCAAATGAGCAGTTCTTC
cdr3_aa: CASSLSQGPNEQFF

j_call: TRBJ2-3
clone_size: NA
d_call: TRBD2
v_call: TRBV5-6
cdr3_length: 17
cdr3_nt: TGTGCCAGCAGCTTAGGACAAGCGGGGGCCTTCACAGATACGCAGTATTTT
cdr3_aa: CASSLGQAGAFTDTQYF

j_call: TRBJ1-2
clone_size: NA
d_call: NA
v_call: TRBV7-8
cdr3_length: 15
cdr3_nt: TGTGCCAGCAGCTTAGGTCTTAACAGCAACTATGGCTACACCTTC
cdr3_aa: CASSLGLNSNYGYTF

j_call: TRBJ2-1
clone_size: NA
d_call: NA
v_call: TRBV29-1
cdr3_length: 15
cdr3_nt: TGCAGCGTGGTACAGGGTCCAGCGGTCTACAATGAGCAGTTCTTC
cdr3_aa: CSVVQGPAVYNEQFF

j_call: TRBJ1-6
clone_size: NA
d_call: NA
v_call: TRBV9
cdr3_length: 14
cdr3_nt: TGTGCCAGCAGCGTAGAGAGGCGGGATTCACCCCTCCACTTT
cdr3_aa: CASSVERRDSPLHF

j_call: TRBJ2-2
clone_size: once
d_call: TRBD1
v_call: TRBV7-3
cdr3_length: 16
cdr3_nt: TGTGCCAGCAGACGGACAGGAGGTCTCAACACCGGGGAGCTGTTTTTT
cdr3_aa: CASRRTGGLNTGELFF

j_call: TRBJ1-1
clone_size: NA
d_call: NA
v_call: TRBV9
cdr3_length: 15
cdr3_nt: TGTGCCAGCAGCCAGTCCCGCGGGGGGGGAACTGAAGCTTTCTTT
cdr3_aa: CASSQSRGGGTEAFF

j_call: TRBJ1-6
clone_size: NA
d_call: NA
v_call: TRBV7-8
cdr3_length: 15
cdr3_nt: TGTGCCAGCAGCTTAGACGGTAGTTCGAATTCACCCCTCCACTTT
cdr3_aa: CASSLDGSSNSPLHF

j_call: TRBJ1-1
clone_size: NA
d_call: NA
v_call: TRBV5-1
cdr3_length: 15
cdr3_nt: TGCGCCAGCAGCTTGGCCGGGGGGGGGAACACTGAAGCTTTCTTT
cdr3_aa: CASSLAGGGNTEAFF

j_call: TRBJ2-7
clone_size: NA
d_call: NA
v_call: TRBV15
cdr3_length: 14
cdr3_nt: TGTGCCACCAGCAAGGAACGGGGTTACTACGAGCAGTACTTC
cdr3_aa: CATSKERGYYEQYF

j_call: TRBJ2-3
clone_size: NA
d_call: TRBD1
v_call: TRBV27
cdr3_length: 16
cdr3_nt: TGTGCCAGCAGTTTCTACGGGACAGCGAGCACAGATACGCAGTATTTT
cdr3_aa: CASSFYGTASTDTQYF

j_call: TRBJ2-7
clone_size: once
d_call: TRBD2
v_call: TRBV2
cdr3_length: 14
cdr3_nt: TGTGCCAGCAATCAGCGGGGCCACTCCTACGAGCAGTACTTC
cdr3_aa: CASNQRGHSYEQYF

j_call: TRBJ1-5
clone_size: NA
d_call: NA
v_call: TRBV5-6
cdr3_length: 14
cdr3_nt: TGTGCCAGCAGCTTGGCAGGGTTCAATCAGCCCCAGCATTTT
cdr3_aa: CASSLAGFNQPQHF